This T cell receptor (beta chain) originates from a study of T cell responses to AZD1222 COVID-19 vaccine (dated by TCRdb to the early 2020s). Study-wide context: A total of more than 230 trial participants underwent TCR sequencing, of whom some 210 received two doses of AZD1222 and about 25 received two doses of the MenACWY control vaccine. Trial participants were enrolled by age into 18-55, 56-69 and 70-plus year subgroups, with roughly 160, 29 and 62 TCR-sequenced participants respectively.

The CDR3 sequence holds 12 residues, the cysteine and phenylalanine included. The sequence is cut down to CDR3 DNA, 36 bases in frame from base 1. Based on the germline V gene, the CDR1 and CDR2 sequences are ENHRY and SYGVKD. Between the V and J ends, shortened by 2 bases and 8 bases respectively, the junction contains 7 bases. General study outcomes and caveats: Nearly half of unique spike-specific TCRs reportedly recognized epitopes outside regions mutated in the B.1.351 and B.1.1.7 variants. Only five to seven AZD1222 recipients were SARS-CoV-2 seropositive at baseline, limiting conclusions about previously exposed vaccinees. Most participants were white British and females outnumbered males, and the authors suggested that clonal diversity may have been underestimated. In the small 56-69-year group, the increase in depth fell short of significance, most likely because of low power. After two AZD1222 doses, both the breadth and the depth of spike-specific TCRs were significantly higher than at day 0 and than in MenACWY recipients. The whole spike protein was spanned by vaccine-associated CD4 TCRs, and dominant responses were seen in regions 160-218 and 743-854. Because no samples from the day 14 peak response were available, repertoires could be characterized only after the peak T cell response.

About this clone: Its antigen is currently not known. No qualities accompany the bases; no much larger clone lies one base away.

The sample's time point, from its label and the paper: about 28 days (+/-7) after the second vaccine dose. AZD1222 recipients given second doses at about 4 weeks or at about 12 weeks were pooled, since spike-specific TCR depth and breadth were not found to differ between the two schedules. Samples from vaccinated people were obtained from the UK trials COV001 and COV002, which included a single-blind randomized controlled phase 2/3 trial of AZD1222 (ChAdOx1 nCoV-19) in healthy adults. For TCRbeta chain sequencing, PBMC samples from trial participants were taken at day 0 and at day 28 after the second dose. The CDR3 regions of human TCRbeta chains were analyzed by immunosequencing. From the authors' description of their analysis: Repertoire TCRs were matched against a reference library of SARS-CoV-2-specific TCRs generated with the MIRA antigen-specificity platform. Breadth was defined as the fraction of unique TCRs that were SARS-CoV-2-associated. Depth was defined as the fraction of total T cells that were SARS-CoV-2-associated. Each spike-specific TCR was assigned to its reactive spike region and to a CD4 or CD8 class using the MIRA data. Log10-transformed breadth and depth values were compared by one-way ANOVA with Sidak's multiple comparisons tests. As stored in TCRdb, this immuneACCESS dataset retains in-frame rearrangements with V and J assigned. A fraction of the clones does not appear; measured against another copy, unresolved V genes explain less than half of the discrepancy, and the remainder lacks a known reason. V, J and clone size derive from that table, while D and trimming were established from the DNA sequence. This sample lists approximately 50,000 clones; roughly three quarters were detected once. Clones ranked in the top ten supply around 5% of the sample.

This clonotype was sampled from an adult who received the AZD1222 COVID-19 vaccine. Sample: peripheral blood, taken 28 days after the second AZD1222 dose. The chain is encoded by TRBV10-3 joined to TRBJ2-1; the D gene cannot be named for sure. The CDR3 region has the sequence CAISETSYEQFF. The nucleotide sequence reads TGTGCCATCAGTGAGACCAGCTATGAGCAGTTCTTC.